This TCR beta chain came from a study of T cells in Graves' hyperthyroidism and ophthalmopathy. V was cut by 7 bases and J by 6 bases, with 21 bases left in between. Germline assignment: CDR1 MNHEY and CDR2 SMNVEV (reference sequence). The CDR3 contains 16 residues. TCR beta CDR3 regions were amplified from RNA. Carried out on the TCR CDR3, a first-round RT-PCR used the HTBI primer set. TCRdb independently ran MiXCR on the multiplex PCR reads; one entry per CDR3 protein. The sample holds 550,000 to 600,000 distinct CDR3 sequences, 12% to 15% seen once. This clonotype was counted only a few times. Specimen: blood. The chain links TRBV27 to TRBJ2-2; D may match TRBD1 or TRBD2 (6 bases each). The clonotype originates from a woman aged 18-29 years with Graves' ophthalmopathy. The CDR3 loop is CASTGETGFQAGELFF. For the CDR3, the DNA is TGTGCCAGCACGGGGGAGACAGGATTCCAGGCCGGGGAGCTGTTTTTT.